This T cell receptor beta chain was captured in a study of shared clonotypes between healthy human individuals. At the level of the study: Per donor, CD8 memory used one plate, CD8 naive used two, CD4 memory used three and CD4 naive used three.

Study observations and caveats: The authors sampled blood alone, and tissue repertoires likely differ.

The CDR3 consists of 11 residues. The V gene lost 3 bases and the J gene lost 8 bases, with 6 bases spanning the gap. CDR1 SGHNT and CDR2 YYREEE come from the germline V gene (reference sequence). The repertoire was sequenced with immunoSEQ multiplex PCR; TCRdb's copy has only in-frame clones and lacks some. This sample has roughly 2,500,000 clones, with more than 85% found just once. Regarding this clone: What it recognizes is unknown.

The chain couples TRBV5-4 to TRBJ2-1, with no clear D. This TCR was recovered from a man aged 18 to 30 in good health. Some clones in this sample may be carry-over from other donors' samples. Sequenced: naive CD4+ T cells from PBMCs. Subset defined: CD45RA+ positively selected. The CDR3 bases are TGTGCCAGCAGCTATCGGGATGAGCAGTTCTTC. It encodes CASSYRDEQFF.